This T cell receptor (beta chain) was sequenced in a study of CD8 T cells in ankylosing spondylitis. Study-level points and caveats: A TCR beta motif made of about 8 highly homologous variants seemed typical of ankylosing spondylitis blood.

Quantitative barcoded 5'-RACE was used to prepare TCR beta libraries. TCRdb independently ran MiXCR on the 5' RACE reads; one entry per CDR3 protein. The repertoire holds just under 550,000 distinct CDR3 sequences, with about 13% as singletons. The ends lost 3 bases at V and 3 bases at J; junction bases unmatched: 7. Germline V lookup: CDR1 SGDLS, CDR2 YYNGEE. The CDR3 has 16 residues. Details on this clonotype: Its target is not known.

Specimen: blood, either unsorted or a sorted T cell fraction (not recorded which). The sequence was collected from a male donor with ankylosing spondylitis. This chain joins TRBV9 and TRBJ2-3, with 10 bases aligning to TRBD1. CDR3 DNA: TGTGCCAGCAGCGCCTCCGGGACAGGGGTTACAGATACGCAGTATTTT. It specifies CASSASGTGVTDTQYF.